These 32 T cell receptor beta chains were sequenced from one sample in a study of type 1 regulatory T cells. One entry per CDR3 protein results from TCRdb running MiXCR on the reads. The repertoire consists of 75,000 to 100,000 distinct CDR3 sequences, with 31% occurring once and the leading ten covering 2% to 2.5%. What was sequenced was CD4+ T cells, either the whole sample or a sorted fraction (not recorded which). These receptors all stem from a human donor in good health.

This sequence joins TRBV4-2 and TRBJ2-1, with 11 nucleotides matching TRBD2. The CDR3 runs to 16 residues. CDR1 and CDR2 (germline): LGHNA, YNFKEQ. V shed 4 bases, J shed 7 bases, and the junction held 9 bases outside the gene matches. This chain's CDR3 is CASSRLSGRAGNEQFF. DNA for the CDR3: TGTGCCAGCAGCCGCCTTAGCGGGAGGGCCGGAAATGAGCAGTTCTTC.

This clonotype occurred a few times. J is TRBJ2-3 and V is TRBV29-1; D is unresolved. V was cut by 3 bases and J by 6 bases, with 13 bases left in between. Germline CDR1 is SQVTM and CDR2 is ANQGSEA. The CDR3 length is 13 residues. The CDR3 is CSVEKGIVDTQYF. The CDR3 DNA sequence: TGCAGCGTTGAGAAAGGGATTGTGGATACGCAGTATTTT.

The chain recombines TRBV5-1 with TRBJ2-2; 9 positions agree with TRBD1. Germline CDR1 is SGHRS and CDR2 is YFSETQ. The CDR3 consists of 15 residues. The junction had 4 bases not matched to a gene; V was cut back by 4 bases and J by 3 bases. For the CDR3, the DNA is TGCGCCAGCAGCGTAGGGGACAGGGACACCGGGGAGCTGTTTTTT. Translation gives CASSVGDRDTGELFF.

In DNA form, the CDR3 reads TGTGCCAGCAGCTTACCGGTTCCGGATACGCAGTATTTT. Its translation: CASSLPVPDTQYF. V gene TRBV7-2 combines with J gene TRBJ2-3, with D uncertain. Per the germline V gene, CDR1 is SGHTA and CDR2 is FQGNSA. The CDR3 runs 13 residues. V lost 2 bases and J lost 6, with 9 bases in between.

This chain joins TRBV27 and TRBJ2-7; TRBD1 matches at 7 bases. This CDR3 is built from 13 residues. From germline, CDR1 is MNHEY and CDR2 SMNVEV (reference sequence). V was clipped by 4 bases and J by 5 bases; unmatched bases: 5. The CDR3 here is CASSSTGPHEQYF. CDR3 nucleotide sequence: TGTGCCAGCAGTTCGACAGGGCCTCACGAGCAGTACTTC.

V and J are TRBV7-3 and TRBJ2-1, with TRBD2 matching over 7 bases. The V gene's germline CDR1 is SGHTA and CDR2 FQGTGA. V was clipped by 1 base and J by 7 bases; unmatched bases: 10. The CDR3 extends over 16 amino acids. In DNA, the CDR3 is TGTGCCAGCAGCTTAAACTCGGCTAGCGGTAGGAATGAGCAGTTCTTC. Residues: CASSLNSASGRNEQFF. Using reference TRBV7-3 and TRBJ2-1 for the parts outside the CDR3, the full variable domain is GAGVSQTPSNKVTEKGKYVELRCDPISGHTALYWYRQSLGQGPEFLIYFQGTGAADDSGLPNDRFFAVRPEGSVSTLKIQRTERGDSAVYLCASSLNSASGRNEQFFGPGTRLTVL.

This clonotype was observed a handful of times. The rearrangement joins TRBV28 to TRBJ2-1; 9 bases align to TRBD2. The CDR3 contains 17 residues. The J segment lost 1 base and the V segment lost 6 bases, leaving 10 bases of the junction unmatched. Germline V gene sequence: CDR1 MDHEN, CDR2 SYDVKM. CDR3 sequence: CASRGSSGAQSYNEQFF. As DNA, the CDR3 is TGTGCCAGCAGAGGTTCTAGCGGGGCTCAATCCTACAATGAGCAGTTCTTC.

V usage is TRBV14 and J usage is TRBJ1-1; D ambiguous. The V end lost 1 base, the J end lost 4 bases, and 13 bases lay between the germline ends. CDR1 and CDR2 (germline): SGHDN, FVKESK. The CDR3 loop spans 15 amino acids. CDR3 protein: CASSQGTGWGTEAFF. CDR3 sequence (DNA): TGTGCCAGCAGCCAAGGTACCGGCTGGGGCACTGAAGCTTTCTTT. Full variable domain (missing parts from reference TRBV14 and TRBJ1-1): EAGVTQFPSHSVIEKGQTVTLRCDPISGHDNLYWYRRVMGKEIKFLLHFVKESKQDESGMPNNRFLAERTGGTYSTLKVQPAELEDSGVYFCASSQGTGWGTEAFFGQGTRLTVV.

The table lists this clonotype with many counts. This chain links TRBV6-1 with TRBJ2-1, with no clear D. CDR1 MNHNS and CDR2 SASEGT come from the germline V gene. The CDR3 totals 15 residues. The V gene lost 3 bases and the J gene lost 3 bases, with 12 bases spanning the gap. In DNA, the CDR3 is TGTGCCAGCAGTGAGGTTAACGGGTACTACAATGAGCAGTTCTTC. This translates into CASSEVNGYYNEQFF.

In this sample, this clonotype turned up a few times. This chain joins TRBV12-3 or TRBV12-4 and TRBJ2-5; no clear D. The CDR3 totals 17 residues. V lost 2 bases, J lost 1 base, and 17 bases lay in between. This chain's CDR3 is CASSLSGSTRPQETQYF. The CDR3 nucleotides are TGTGCCAGCAGTTTAAGTGGTTCGACAAGACCCCAAGAGACCCAGTACTTC.

V gene TRBV7-8 combines with J gene TRBJ1-3; D uncertain. This CDR3 has 17 amino acids. V was clipped by 0 bases and J by 1 base, with 13 bases between them. Germline V gene sequence: CDR1 SGHVS, CDR2 FQNEAQ. Here the CDR3 reads CASSLAIGVLSGNTIYF. In DNA form, the CDR3 reads TGTGCCAGCAGCTTAGCCATCGGGGTCCTTTCTGGAAACACCATATATTTT.

V gene TRBV20-1 combines with J gene TRBJ1-2; 7 bases agree with TRBD1. Per the germline V gene, CDR1 is DFQATT and CDR2 is SNEGSKA (reference sequence). This CDR3 comprises 13 residues. J was trimmed by 2 bases and V by 6 bases; bases with no gene match: 6. The CDR3 nucleotides are TGCAGTGCCCAGGGGGGGGGGAACTATGGCTACACCTTC. Residues: CSAQGGGNYGYTF.

The CDR3 here is CASTPGGGTEAFF. As DNA, the CDR3 is TGCGCCAGCACCCCCGGTGGGGGCACTGAAGCTTTCTTT. The chain has TRBV10-2 and TRBJ1-1, with a tentative D call TRBD1 (5 bases). The CDR3 sequence is 13 residues long. Trimming left V 7 bases short and J 4 bases short, with 13 bases between. Germline V gene lookup returns CDR1 WSHSY and CDR2 SAAADI.

This clonotype was seen a handful of times. The chain carries TRBV5-1 and TRBJ2-1; D assignment may be TRBD1 or TRBD2 (5 bases each). Deletions cut 3 bases from V and 6 bases from J, with 16 bases between. The germline V gene encodes CDR1 SGHRS and CDR2 YFSETQ. This CDR3 comprises 15 residues. CDR3 sequence reads: CASSSPGPSGNEQFF. Written as DNA, the CDR3 is TGCGCCAGCAGCTCCCCGGGACCGAGTGGCAATGAGCAGTTCTTC.

The V gene is TRBV20-1, the J gene TRBJ2-1, with 7 bases fitting TRBD2. Unmatched junction bases numbered 4, after V lost 1 base and J lost 1 base. CDR3 length equals 15 residues. CDR1 and CDR2 (germline): DFQATT, SNEGSKA (reference sequence). For the CDR3, the DNA is TGCAGTGCTAGAGGTGGACTAGGGTCCTACAATGAGCAGTTCTTC. This translates into CSARGGLGSYNEQFF.

This clonotype showed up just a few times. The rearrangement joins TRBV2 to TRBJ2-4, with TRBD2 matching over 9 bases. Per germline, CDR1 SNHLY and CDR2 FYNNEI. The CDR3 has 17 residues. J gave up 0 bases and V 8 bases, and 11 bases lay outside the gene matches. CDR3 amino acids: CASRTSEMNVAKNIQYF. CDR3 sequence (DNA): TGTGCCAGCCGGACTAGCGAGATGAACGTAGCCAAAAACATTCAGTACTTC.

CDR3 in amino acids: CASSPDPNSGANVLTF. The CDR3 nucleotides are TGTGCCAGCAGCCCCGACCCCAACTCTGGGGCCAACGTCCTGACTTTC. The V gene is TRBV28, the J gene TRBJ2-6, with no clear D. CDR3 length: 16 residues. V lost 6 bases to trimming and J lost 0 bases, with 12 bases between them. Per germline, CDR1 MDHEN and CDR2 SYDVKM.

This clonotype was detected a few times. The rearrangement joins TRBV5-1 to TRBJ2-1, with 10 bases aligning to TRBD1. V shed 4 bases and J 10 bases; nucleotides not matched to a gene: 17. The CDR3 spans 17 residues. Per the germline V gene, CDR1 is SGHRS and CDR2 is YFSETQ. This chain's CDR3 is CASSPPSATGGRSEQFF. CDR3 sequence (DNA): TGCGCCAGCAGCCCACCCTCCGCGACAGGGGGCCGGAGCGAGCAGTTCTTC.

This clonotype was seen a handful of times. V usage is TRBV23-1 and J usage is TRBJ2-2; 8 bases are a match to TRBD2. TRBV23-1 is identified as an open reading frame with a role that is uncertain. This CDR3 spans 17 amino acids. Trimming removed 0 bases from V and 7 bases from J; junction bases left unmatched: 10. The CDR3 protein is CASSQSEAGEMIGELFF. In nucleotides, the CDR3 is TGCGCCAGCAGTCAATCCGAAGCGGGAGAGATGATCGGGGAGCTGTTTTTT.

The CDR3 nucleotides are TGCCAACAGTCCCTAAACACTGAAGCTTTCTTT. Translation: CQQSLNTEAFF. V gene TRBV20-1 combines with J gene TRBJ1-1; D not resolved. Germline lookup yields CDR1 DFQATT and CDR2 SNEGSKA (reference sequence). This CDR3 is built from 11 residues.

CDR3 residues: CASSAVGIAYEQYF. The CDR3 bases are TGTGCCAGCAGTGCCGTAGGGATCGCCTACGAGCAGTACTTC. The chain employs TRBV6-1 and TRBJ2-7; D call uncertain. The CDR3 has 14 residues. Germline CDR1 reads MNHNS; CDR2 reads SASEGT. V dropped 4 bases and J dropped 2 bases, with 12 bases sitting between them.

This clonotype was recorded many times. The V gene is TRBV29-1, the J gene TRBJ1-5; weak D call: TRBD1 (6 bases). In germline, CDR1 is SQVTM, CDR2 ANQGSEA. The CDR3 consists of 13 residues. Trimming removed 5 bases at V and 3 bases at J, with 11 bases between. CDR3 region: CSVMRDTNQPQHF. CDR3 DNA sequence: TGCAGCGTTATGCGGGACACCAATCAGCCCCAGCATTTT.

The sample holds a few counts of this clonotype. V usage is TRBV10-3 and J usage is TRBJ2-2; 7 bases map to TRBD1. Germline CDR1 ENHRY, CDR2 SYGVKD. V was clipped by 4 bases and J by 3 bases; unmatched bases: 5. The CDR3 consists of 15 residues. The CDR3 region is CAISAKGADTGELFF. In DNA, the CDR3 is TGTGCCATCAGTGCTAAGGGGGCGGACACCGGGGAGCTGTTTTTT.

In nucleotides, the CDR3 is TGTGCCAGCACCGACCTTCTAGAGACCCAGTACTTC. As protein: CASTDLLETQYF. The V gene is TRBV7-2, the J gene TRBJ2-5; no reliable D call. The CDR3 spans 12 residues. V lost 7 bases to trimming and J lost 4 bases, with 10 bases between them. CDR1 is SGHTA and CDR2 is FQGNSA in the germline V gene.

This clonotype has only a few counts. The chain recombines TRBV9 with TRBJ2-2; TRBD2 matches at 7 bases. In germline, CDR1 is SGDLS, CDR2 YYNGEE. The CDR3 is 16 residues long. Trimming at V came to 1 base and at J to 5 bases, leaving 8 bases not matched to a gene. The chain's CDR3 is CASSVQPGGGTGELFF. DNA of the CDR3: TGTGCCAGCAGCGTACAACCGGGAGGAGGGACCGGGGAGCTGTTTTTT.

The table lists this clonotype with a few counts. The chain is built from TRBV5-8 and TRBJ2-7; TRBD1 is a possible D gene (6 bases). Germline lookup yields CDR1 SGHTS and CDR2 YDEGEE. The CDR3 has 16 residues. Trimming took off 5 bases at V and 5 bases at J, with 23 bases between the two ends. The CDR3, as DNA: TGTGCCAGCAGTTCAACAGGGCCTACAGGGTCTAACGAGCAGTACTTC. This sequence encodes CASSSTGPTGSNEQYF.

The chain employs TRBV5-1 and TRBJ2-3, with TRBD2 identical over 7 bases. With 2 bases clipped from V and 0 bases from J, the junction kept 9 bases outside the gene matches. The germline V gene encodes CDR1 SGHRS and CDR2 YFSETQ. This CDR3 is built from 17 residues. CDR3 in DNA: TGCGCCAGCAGCTTTGTCTCCGGGACTATAAGCACAGATACGCAGTATTTT. Amino acids: CASSFVSGTISTDTQYF.

J is TRBJ1-2 and V is TRBV30, with D unresolved. The germline V gene encodes CDR1 GTSNPN and CDR2 SVGIG (reference sequence). Trimming stripped 3 bases from V and 5 bases from J, with 7 bases between. The CDR3 consists of 11 residues. As DNA, the CDR3 is TGTGCCTGGAGAGGAGGGTATGGCTACACCTTC. Residues: CAWRGGYGYTF.

This chain joins TRBV7-8 and TRBJ2-5; possibly TRBD1 for D (6 bases). The V gene's germline CDR1 is SGHVS and CDR2 FQNEAQ. The CDR3 consists of 13 residues. V lost 7 bases and J 5 bases, leaving 14 bases between the germline ends. DNA for the CDR3: TGTGCCAGCAAGTACAGGGTAGGCGAGACCCAGTACTTC. It yields the protein CASKYRVGETQYF. The full variable domain, rest sourced from reference TRBV7-8 and TRBJ2-5, is GAGVSQSPRYKVAKRGQDVALRCDPISGHVSLFWYQQALGQGPEFLTYFQNEAQLDKSGLPSDRFFAERPEGSVSTLKIQRTQQEDSAVYLCASKYRVGETQYFGPGTRLLVL.

As regards this clonotype: The junction differs from germline at one of its ends, possibly a read error. The J gene is TRBJ2-1, the V gene TRBV19, with D hard to call. Germline V gives CDR1 LNHDA, CDR2 SQIVND (reference sequence). There are 12 residues in the CDR3. The DNA of the CDR3 is TGTGCCACCGTATCGGGTTTGGATGAGCAGCTCTTC. Translated: CATVSGLDEQLF.

The J gene is TRBJ2-1, the V gene TRBV7-7; 10 nucleotides line up with TRBD2. From germline, CDR1 is SSHAT and CDR2 FNYEAQ (reference sequence). Losses at the gene ends were 5 bases for V and 9 bases for J; bases not matched to a gene: 10. CDR3 size: 15 residues. The DNA of the CDR3 is TGTGCCAGCAGCCCAAGCGGGAGGGCCGGGAGTGAGCAGTTCTTC. Residues: CASSPSGRAGSEQFF.

In its sample, this clonotype was seen a few times. The genes are TRBV27 and TRBJ1-5; D gene unclear. The germline V and J ends were trimmed by 8 bases and 2 bases, with 7 bases remaining between them. CDR1 is MNHEY and CDR2 is SMNVEV in the germline V gene (reference sequence). This CDR3 has 12 residues. In DNA, the CDR3 is TGTGCCAGCGGAGAGCGCAATCAGCCCCAGCATTTT. Its translation: CASGERNQPQHF.